This T cell receptor beta chain emerged from a study of blood T cell repertoires in COVID-19. For the study at large: Whether acute or convalescent, the COVID-19 samples came from the United States, Italy and Spain. T cells, B-cell-depleted T cells, or PBMCs supplied cDNA or gDNA.

CDR1 SEHNR and CDR2 FQNEAQ come from the germline V gene (reference sequence). V was clipped by 2 bases and J by 3 bases; unmatched bases: 5. The CDR3 consists of 16 residues. Authors' analysis steps: Reference gene primers were amplified, and this amplification served to estimate nucleated cell counts. Data came from immunoSEQ multiplex PCR; TCRdb stores just in-frame clones and leaves some out. Clonal size and the V and J genes are those of that table, whereas D and trimming came from the DNA. The sample has about 150,000 clones, 76% seen once. The source of this sequence is a man in his fifties or sixties with acute or convalescent COVID-19. The V and J genes are TRBV7-9 and TRBJ2-2; 8 bases align to TRBD1. The sequencing input was peripheral blood. The CDR3 nucleotides are TGTGCCAGCAGCTTATTAGACAGGGGATACACCGGGGAGCTGTTTTTT. Its translation is CASSLLDRGYTGELFF.